A selection of T cell receptor beta chains follows, all from one sample in a study of T cells in localized non-small cell lung cancer. Produced via immunoSEQ multiplex PCR; TCRdb's table is partial and in-frame only. The table has some 51,000 clones, 86% seen once; the top ten hold 5.2%. The specimen was peripheral blood, collected before any cancer treatment. These receptors all stem from a woman aged 35-70 years with stage I lung adenocarcinoma. Both conserved end residues are part of each CDR3. Fields, in order: D gene, clone size, J gene, V gene, CDR3 protein, CDR3 DNA. The D gene is left open where the match is weak. The size field is filled for only some rows; it gives once, few, many or a size class.

d_call: TRBD2
clone_size: once
j_call: TRBJ2-3
v_call: TRBV7-2
cdr3_aa: CASSLMTSGGTQYF
cdr3_nt: TGTGCCAGCAGCTTAATGACTAGCGGGGGTACGCAGTATTTT

d_call: TRBD2
clone_size: medium-sized
j_call: TRBJ2-7
v_call: TRBV11-2
cdr3_aa: CASSLGTSYEQYF
cdr3_nt: TGTGCCAGCAGCTTAGGGACTAGTTACGAGCAGTACTTC

d_call: -
clone_size: -
j_call: TRBJ2-5
v_call: TRBV4-2
cdr3_aa: CASSHPGAQETQYF
cdr3_nt: TGTGCCAGCAGCCACCCAGGCGCCCAAGAGACCCAGTACTTC

d_call: TRBD2
clone_size: -
j_call: TRBJ2-1
v_call: TRBV4-1
cdr3_aa: CASSQEVAGGPGNEQFF
cdr3_nt: TGCGCCAGCAGCCAAGAGGTAGCGGGGGGGCCGGGGAATGAGCAGTTCTTC

d_call: -
clone_size: -
j_call: TRBJ2-7
v_call: TRBV5-1
cdr3_aa: CASSPGYEQYF
cdr3_nt: TGCGCCAGCAGCCCCGGATACGAGCAGTACTTC

d_call: TRBD1
clone_size: -
j_call: TRBJ1-4
v_call: TRBV6-6
cdr3_aa: CASLDRGAEKLFF
cdr3_nt: TGTGCCAGCCTCGACAGGGGAGCCGAAAAACTGTTTTTT

d_call: -
clone_size: few
j_call: TRBJ1-3
v_call: TRBV9
cdr3_aa: CASSVVASPSGNTIYF
cdr3_nt: TGTGCCAGCAGCGTAGTTGCCAGCCCCTCTGGAAACACCATATATTTT

d_call: -
clone_size: -
j_call: TRBJ2-7
v_call: TRBV2
cdr3_aa: CASSELRLGGYEQYF
cdr3_nt: TGTGCCAGCAGTGAACTCCGACTAGGTGGCTACGAGCAGTACTTC

d_call: TRBD1
clone_size: -
j_call: TRBJ1-2
v_call: TRBV6-1
cdr3_aa: CASSDPRGGGQTTGYTF
cdr3_nt: TGTGCCAGCAGTGACCCCAGAGGAGGGGGACAGACGACTGGCTACACCTTC

d_call: TRBD1
clone_size: -
j_call: TRBJ1-2
v_call: TRBV9
cdr3_aa: CASSVGQGASHGYTF
cdr3_nt: TGTGCCAGCAGCGTAGGACAGGGAGCAAGCCATGGCTACACCTTC

d_call: -
clone_size: -
j_call: TRBJ2-3
v_call: TRBV6-1
cdr3_aa: CASSDRARDTQYF
cdr3_nt: TGTGCCAGCAGTGACAGGGCCAGAGATACGCAGTATTTT

d_call: -
clone_size: -
j_call: TRBJ1-5
v_call: TRBV6-5
cdr3_aa: CASSYSQSNLHF
cdr3_nt: TGTGCCAGCAGTTACTCGCAGTCTAACTTGCATTTT

d_call: -
clone_size: -
j_call: TRBJ2-5
v_call: TRBV7-2
cdr3_aa: CASSLTPAREQYF
cdr3_nt: TGTGCCAGCAGCTTAACCCCTGCCAGAGAGCAGTACTTC

d_call: TRBD1
clone_size: -
j_call: TRBJ2-7
v_call: TRBV5-4
cdr3_aa: CASSVQGASYEQYF
cdr3_nt: TGTGCCAGCAGCGTACAGGGGGCCTCCTACGAGCAGTACTTC

d_call: TRBD1
clone_size: -
j_call: TRBJ2-1
v_call: TRBV7-3
cdr3_aa: CASSATGVPHNEQFF
cdr3_nt: TGTGCCAGCAGTGCTACAGGGGTCCCCCACAATGAGCAGTTCTTC

d_call: -
clone_size: -
j_call: TRBJ1-2
v_call: TRBV5-8
cdr3_aa: CASSGGGRGTYGYTF
cdr3_nt: TGTGCCAGCAGCGGTGGGGGGCGCGGTACCTATGGCTACACCTTC

d_call: TRBD2
clone_size: few
j_call: TRBJ2-2
v_call: TRBV9
cdr3_aa: CASSVESISGGAPGELFF
cdr3_nt: TGTGCCAGCAGCGTAGAGAGCATTAGCGGGGGGGCCCCCGGGGAGCTGTTTTTT